These 18 T cell receptor beta chains were all obtained from the same sample, sequenced in a study (dated by TCRdb to between 2015 and 2016). Libraries were prepared through RT-PCR. Sequencer: Illumina MiSeq. TCRdb reanalyzed the raw reads on its own, using fastp at Q25 for trimming and MiXCR for clone calling, and kept in-frame beta chains. When rows share a CDR3 protein, they turn into one entry using the most common DNA and genes. The sample includes 550,000 to 750,000 distinct CDR3 sequences, with approximately 14% observed a single time. 3.6% of the sample lies in the top ten. The material sequenced was memory CD4+ T cells from blood. Receptor source: a female donor in good health, serving as a healthy control.

This clonotype occurred a few times. DNA for the CDR3: TGTGCCAGCAGCCAGGGACTAGCGGGAGTTCAGGAGCTGTTTTTT. Its translation is CASSQGLAGVQELFF. The chain recombines TRBV11-3 with TRBJ2-2; 14 positions match TRBD2. The CDR3 totals 15 residues. Trimming cost V 5 bases and J 10 bases; bases outside gene matches: 6. Germline-derived CDR1 and CDR2 are SGHNT and YENEEA.

The chain's CDR3 is CASSKRGTGGYNEQFF. CDR3 coding DNA: TGTGCCAGCTCAAAAAGGGGGACAGGAGGTTACAATGAGCAGTTCTTC. The rearrangement joins TRBV18 to TRBJ2-1; 8 bases fit TRBD1. V shed 5 bases and J 4 bases; nucleotides not matched to a gene: 10. CDR1 and CDR2 (germline): KGHSH, LQKENI. This CDR3 has 16 amino acids.

This clonotype occurred a few times. CDR3 protein: CASTPPSVNTEAFF. The DNA for the CDR3 is TGTGCCAGCACCCCCCCCAGCGTGAACACTGAAGCTTTCTTT. The chain employs TRBV12-3 or TRBV12-4 and TRBJ1-1; the D is unclear. V lost 7 bases, J lost 0 bases, and 12 bases lay in between. The CDR3 consists of 14 residues.

V and J are TRBV24-1 and TRBJ2-5; D may be TRBD2 (5 bases). Germline CDR1 reads KGHDR; CDR2 reads SFDVKD. The germline V and J ends were trimmed by 3 bases and 2 bases, with 18 bases remaining between them. This CDR3 is built from 17 residues. The CDR3 nucleotides are TGTGCCACCAGTGATATGAGGGTCGGGTACGGTCAAGAGACCCAGTACTTC. Amino acid sequence: CATSDMRVGYGQETQYF.

CDR3: CSASVGNPRDYNEQFF. CDR3 nucleotide sequence: TGCAGTGCTAGTGTAGGAAACCCTCGGGACTACAATGAGCAGTTCTTC. The chain carries TRBV20-1 and TRBJ2-1; possible D gene TRBD2, 5 bases. The V end lost 3 bases, the J end lost 3 bases, and 18 bases lay between the germline ends. The CDR3 is made up of 16 amino acids. Germline CDR1 DFQATT, CDR2 SNEGSKA (reference sequence).

This clonotype was counted a few times. The chain joins TRBV6-1 to TRBJ1-5; D unresolved. V was shortened by 3 bases and J by 7 bases, with 10 bases between the two germline ends. The CDR3 is 13 residues long. CDR1 MNHNS and CDR2 SASEGT come from the germline V gene. CDR3 DNA sequence: TGTGCCAGCAGTGAGATCCAGTACCAGCCCCAGCATTTT. This sequence encodes CASSEIQYQPQHF.

This clonotype was picked up a small number of times. The chain recombines TRBV20-1 with TRBJ1-2, with 10 bases matching TRBD1. V trimming: 6 bases; J trimming: 7 bases; junction bases outside the gene matches: 11. Germline V gene data show CDR1 as DFQATT and CDR2 as SNEGSKA (reference sequence). The CDR3 contains 14 residues. The CDR3 DNA sequence: TGCAGTGCAGAACCGGGACAGGGGACCGGTGGCTACACCTTC. Protein product: CSAEPGQGTGGYTF.

This clonotype was detected many times. This sequence joins TRBV10-3 and TRBJ2-7; TRBD1 agrees at 10 bases. V was pared by 5 bases and J by 4 bases, with 2 bases of the junction left unmatched. Germline V gene lookup returns CDR1 ENHRY and CDR2 SYGVKD. This CDR3 has 13 amino acids. The CDR3, as DNA: TGTGCCATCAGTACGGGACAGGGGTACGAGCAGTACTTC. It translates to CAISTGQGYEQYF.

This clonotype was picked up many times. The rearrangement joins TRBV7-3 to TRBJ2-3; maybe TRBD2 (6 bases). CDR3 size: 13 residues. Germline CDR1 is SGHTA and CDR2 is FQGTGA. V lost 8 bases and J lost 2, with 11 bases in between. The DNA for the CDR3 is TGTGCCAGCCGAGGCGGGAACACAGATACGCAGTATTTT. It codes for CASRGGNTDTQYF.

This clonotype was counted a few times. The V gene is TRBV6-2 or TRBV6-3, the J gene TRBJ2-7, with D possibly TRBD1 on 6 matching bases. CDR1 and CDR2 from the germline V gene are MNHEY and SVGEGT. The CDR3 has 11 amino acids. Trimming shortened V by 5 bases and J by 5 bases, and 7 bases separated the two germline ends. Here the CDR3 reads CASSGGHEQYF. For the CDR3, the DNA is TGTGCCAGCAGTGGGGGCCACGAGCAGTACTTC.

This clonotype has just one count. A much larger clone lies a single base off, so this may be a read error. The chain joins TRBV29-1 to TRBJ2-1; 15 positions agree with TRBD2. Gene TRBJ2-7 matches the end of the DNA better, so the J call may be wrong. The CDR3 is 15 amino acids. Germline-derived CDR1 and CDR2 are SQVTM and ANQGSEA. The DNA of the CDR3 is TGCAGCGTTAAAAGGACTAGCGGGGGGGCAGATGAGCAGTACTTC. It yields the protein CSVKRTSGGADEQYF.

Only a few counts were recorded for this clonotype. The rearrangement uses TRBV5-6 and TRBJ1-1; TRBD1 matches at 9 bases. J was trimmed by 6 bases and V by 3 bases; bases with no gene match: 9. This CDR3 region has 15 residues. Germline V gives CDR1 SGHDT, CDR2 YYEEEE. The CDR3: CASSSTFRDRAEAFF. The CDR3, as DNA: TGTGCCAGCAGCTCGACGTTCCGGGACAGGGCTGAAGCTTTCTTT.

The chain is built from TRBV20-1 and TRBJ2-7; 9 bases agree with TRBD2. Germline V gene sequence: CDR1 DFQATT, CDR2 SNEGSKA (reference sequence). The CDR3 loop spans 14 amino acids. Trimming took 6 bases from V and 3 from J; bases not matched to a gene: 9. The CDR3 loop reads CSAPSGRLGYEQYF. The CDR3 DNA follows: TGCAGTGCCCCGAGCGGGAGGTTAGGCTACGAGCAGTACTTC.

This clonotype occurred many times. V is TRBV7-9 and J is TRBJ1-3; no firm D call. V shed 5 bases and J shed 8 bases, with 13 bases lying between them. Per the germline V gene, CDR1 is SEHNR and CDR2 is FQNEAQ (reference sequence). CDR3 length: 13 residues. CDR3 bases: TGTGCCAGCAGCCCGAGGGTAGAGCACACCATATATTTT. Translated: CASSPRVEHTIYF.

This clonotype was detected a few times. The chain uses TRBV10-3 and TRBJ1-1, with D possibly matching TRBD1 (5 bases). Looked up from germline, CDR1 is ENHRY and CDR2 is SYGVKD. Trimming pared 6 bases from V and 4 bases from J, leaving 15 bases between. This CDR3 has 14 amino acids. In DNA form, the CDR3 reads TGTGCCATCAGAGAACAGGAGAGGGGCACTGAAGCTTTCTTT. Protein: CAIREQERGTEAFF.

This clonotype was seen only a few times. The chain couples TRBV9 to TRBJ1-3, with D unresolved. The germline CDR1 and CDR2 sequences are SGDLS and YYNGEE. The CDR3 sequence is 14 residues long. Trimming stripped 2 bases from V and 3 bases from J, with 9 bases between. Here the CDR3 reads CASSVRPSGNTIYF. CDR3 bases: TGTGCCAGCAGCGTTCGCCCGAGTGGAAACACCATATATTTT. The whole variable domain, remainder taken from reference TRBV9 and TRBJ1-3, is DSGVTQTPKHLITATGQRVTLRCSPRSGDLSVYWYQQSLDQGLQFLIQYYNGEERAKGNILERFSAQQFPDLHSELNLSSLELGDSALYFCASSVRPSGNTIYFGEGSWLTVV.

This clonotype was counted many times. This chain uses TRBV6-5 with TRBJ1-1, with D perhaps TRBD1 (5 bases). The V end lost 2 bases, the J end lost 7 bases, and 8 bases lay between the germline ends. CDR3 length equals 12 residues. Per germline, CDR1 MNHEY and CDR2 SVGAGI. CDR3: CASSYPGIEAFF. The CDR3 nucleotides are TGTGCCAGCAGTTACCCAGGGATTGAAGCTTTCTTT.

This clonotype showed up many times. Germline is not matched at one junction end, which may reflect a read error. The J gene is TRBJ2-5, the V gene TRBV7-7; TRBD2 matches at 10 bases. Per germline, CDR1 SSHAT and CDR2 FNYEAQ (reference sequence). The CDR3 runs 16 residues. Written as DNA, the CDR3 is TGTGCTAGCAGCTTCGGCCTAGCGGGAGCGCAAGAGACCCAGTACTTC. Protein product: CASSFGLAGAQETQYF.